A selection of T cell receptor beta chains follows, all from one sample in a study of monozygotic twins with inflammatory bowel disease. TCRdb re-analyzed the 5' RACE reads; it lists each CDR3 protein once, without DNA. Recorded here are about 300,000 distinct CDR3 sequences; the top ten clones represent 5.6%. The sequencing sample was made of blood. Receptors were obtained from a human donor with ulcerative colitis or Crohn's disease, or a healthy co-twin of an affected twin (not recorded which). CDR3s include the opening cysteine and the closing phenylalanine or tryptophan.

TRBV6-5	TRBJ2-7	CASSYDRVAGISYEQYF
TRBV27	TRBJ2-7	CASSTRTGFSYEQYF
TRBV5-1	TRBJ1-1	CATLPSPDRYQSEAFF
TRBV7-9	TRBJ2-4	CASSLDGVRPVYF
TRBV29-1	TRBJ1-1	CSAKMGATRGTEAFF
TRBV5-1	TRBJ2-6	CASHYAGANVLTF
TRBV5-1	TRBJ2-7	CASSLGQLNEQYF
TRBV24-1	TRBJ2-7	CATSDLHLEDEQYF
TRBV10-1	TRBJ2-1	CASSELGLAGPYNEQFF
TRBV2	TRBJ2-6	CASSKQGNSGANVLTF
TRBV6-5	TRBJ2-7	CASSFIKGSSYEQYF
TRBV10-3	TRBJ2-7	CAISVAGLNEQYF
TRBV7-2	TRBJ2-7	CASSSSIEQYF
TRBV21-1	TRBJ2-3	CASSKWERGASTDTQYF
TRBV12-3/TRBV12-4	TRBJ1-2	CASSLDRRNYGYTF
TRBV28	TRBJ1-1	CASRRDRVKMNTEAFF
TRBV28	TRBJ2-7	CASWGQGSSYEQYF
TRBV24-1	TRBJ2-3	CATSEGGGGTQYF
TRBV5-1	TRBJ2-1	CASSTDRDNEQFF
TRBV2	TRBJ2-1	CASSESVRGGNEQFF
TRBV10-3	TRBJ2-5	CAISEVADKETQYF
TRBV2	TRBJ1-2	CASRSAGGGDGYTF
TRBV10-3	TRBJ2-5	CAISAGGGFQETQYF
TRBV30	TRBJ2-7	CAWNRLGRQDDRGEQYF
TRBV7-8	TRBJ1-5	CASSFAFNSNQPQHF
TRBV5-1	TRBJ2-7	CASSLGLQGYEQYF
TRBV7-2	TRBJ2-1	CASSPEVGLAGYNEQFF
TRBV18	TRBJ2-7	CASAQGAPEQYF
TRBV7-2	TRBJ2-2	CASSPKNTGELFF
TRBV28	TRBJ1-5	CASSLSVMGAQPQHF
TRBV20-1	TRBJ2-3	CSARDWTRAGRRTDTQYF
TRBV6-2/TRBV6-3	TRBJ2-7	CASSYSFASYEQYF
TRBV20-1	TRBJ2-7	CSAPSGGLYEQYF
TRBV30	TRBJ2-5	CAWSVGWVSLRETPYF
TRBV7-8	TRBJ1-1	CASSLAGQLNTEVFF
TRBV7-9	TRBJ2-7	CASSPGQYEQYF
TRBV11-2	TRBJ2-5	CASSSGQIQETQYF
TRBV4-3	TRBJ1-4	CASSQDWLEKLFF
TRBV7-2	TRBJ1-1	CGSSLVRRRAFF
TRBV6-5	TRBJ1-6	CASSFGGSYNSPLHF
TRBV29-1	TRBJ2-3	CSVALGAKTDTQYF
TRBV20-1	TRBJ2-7	CSARTGVRSYEQYF
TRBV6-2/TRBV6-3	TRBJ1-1	CASSYHRAANTEAFF
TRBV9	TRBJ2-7	CASSVGPGGMYEQYF
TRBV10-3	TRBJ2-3	CAISAGLALDTQYF
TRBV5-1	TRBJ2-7	CASSFDGALIEQYF